The clone carrying this T cell receptor (beta chain) is a singleton in its sample. What it recognizes is unknown. Profiling relied on immunoSEQ multiplex PCR, and the TCRdb table lists in-frame clones only, not all of them. The sample lists about 65,000 clones, 90% to 95% occurring once. These data come from a study of cytomegalovirus exposure and HLA in healthy donors. Study at large: A subsequent analysis stated that the roughly 120 validation repertoires were run on the same platform as the 550 to 750 first-cohort repertoires. The study, taken as a whole, reports: Researchers counted 164 TCR beta chains as cytomegalovirus-associated. Subsequent analysis showed first-cohort TCR clusters tending to co-occur in more than 95 validation repertoires.

The germline V gene has CDR1 MRHNA and CDR2 SNTAGT. CDR3 length: 17 amino acids. Germline trimming cut 2 bases from V and 1 base from J; bases unmatched to any gene: 10. This chain connects TRBV6-4 to TRBJ1-1; 7 positions match TRBD1. The sample was PBMCs. This clonotype originated in a man between 18 and 29 years old in good health and CMV-seropositive. CDR3 sequence: CASSDKDRDSQNTEAFF. In nucleotides, the CDR3 is TGTGCCAGCAGTGACAAAGACCGGGACAGCCAGAACACTGAAGCTTTCTTT.